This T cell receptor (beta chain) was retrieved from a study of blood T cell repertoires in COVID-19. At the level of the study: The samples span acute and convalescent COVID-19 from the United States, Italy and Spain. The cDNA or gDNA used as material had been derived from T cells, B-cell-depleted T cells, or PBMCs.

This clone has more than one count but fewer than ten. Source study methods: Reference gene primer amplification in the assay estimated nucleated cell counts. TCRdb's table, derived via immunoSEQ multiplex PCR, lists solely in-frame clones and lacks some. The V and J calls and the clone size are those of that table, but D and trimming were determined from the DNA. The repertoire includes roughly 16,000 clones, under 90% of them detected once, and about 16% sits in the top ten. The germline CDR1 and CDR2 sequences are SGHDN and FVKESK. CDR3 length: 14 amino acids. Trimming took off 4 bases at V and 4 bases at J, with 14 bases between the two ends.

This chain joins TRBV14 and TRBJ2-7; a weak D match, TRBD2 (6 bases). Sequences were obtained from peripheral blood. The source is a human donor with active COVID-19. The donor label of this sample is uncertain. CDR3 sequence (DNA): TGTGCCAGCAGCCGATGGGACGGGGGTTACGAGCAGTACTTC. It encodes CASSRWDGGYEQYF.